Listed below are T cell receptor beta chains from one sample, sequenced in a study of T cell changes during pregnancy in multiple sclerosis. Sequenced by immunoSEQ multiplex PCR; TCRdb stores in-frame clones only, minus some. The sample holds around 34,000 clones; roughly 90% are singletons and the top ten take around 0.52%. The source was CD4+ T cells from peripheral blood mononuclear cells, collected in the second trimester of pregnancy. All receptors come from a female donor with multiple sclerosis, enrolled in a pregnancy study. Both conserved end residues are part of each CDR3. The order of the fields is V gene, D gene, clone size, J gene, CDR3 protein, CDR3 DNA. The D gene is left open where the match is weak. Expanded clones get a size class; other rows say once, few or many, or leave the size out.

>TRBV30|TRBD1|few|TRBJ1-1
CAWTTGGNTEAFF
TGTGCCTGGACCACAGGGGGGAACACTGAAGCTTTCTTT
>TRBV4-1|.|few|TRBJ1-2
CASSPPEGVFMGYTF
TGCGCCAGCAGCCCCCCCGAGGGGGTTTTCATGGGCTACACCTTC
>TRBV11-2|TRBD2|.|TRBJ2-7
CASSPQLAVGSYEQYF
TGTGCCAGCAGCCCCCAACTAGCGGTGGGTTCCTACGAGCAGTACTTC
>TRBV30|TRBD1|.|TRBJ2-6
CAWSRDRVSSGANVLTF
TGTGCCTGGAGTAGGGACAGGGTTAGCTCTGGGGCCAACGTCCTGACTTTC
>TRBV6-5|TRBD1|.|TRBJ1-2
CASRAGDRVDGYTF
TGTGCCAGCCGAGCCGGGGACAGGGTAGATGGCTACACCTTC
>TRBV27|.|.|TRBJ1-5
CASSLAGDNQPQHF
TGTGCCAGCAGTTTAGCAGGGGACAATCAGCCCCAGCATTTT
>TRBV5-4|TRBD2|.|TRBJ2-5
CASSLEAGGQKTQYF
TGTGCCAGCAGCTTGGAAGCGGGAGGGCAGAAGACCCAGTACTTC
>TRBV2|TRBD2|.|TRBJ2-3
CATQREGLGDTQYF
TGTGCCACTCAGCGGGAGGGCCTTGGAGATACGCAGTATTTT
>TRBV5-4|TRBD2|.|TRBJ2-5
CASSLAVSGRLVETQYF
TGTGCCAGCAGCTTGGCCGTTAGCGGGAGGTTGGTAGAGACCCAGTACTTC
>TRBV6-1|TRBD1|.|TRBJ2-3
CASSAFGTELTDTQYF
TGTGCCAGCAGTGCGTTTGGGACAGAGCTCACAGATACGCAGTATTTT
>TRBV4-2|.|.|TRBJ2-1
CASSQIQVSGSYNEQFF
TGTGCCAGCAGCCAGATCCAAGTTAGCGGTTCCTACAATGAGCAGTTCTTC
>TRBV27|TRBD1|.|TRBJ1-5
CASSLPGGSQPQHF
TGTGCCAGCAGTTTACCAGGGGGCAGTCAGCCCCAGCATTTT
>TRBV6-6|.|few|TRBJ2-7
CASTLAGIRYF
TGTGCCAGCACGTTGGCGGGGATTCGTTACTTC
>TRBV9|TRBD2|.|TRBJ2-3
CASSVGLAGASDTQYF
TGTGCCAGCAGCGTCGGACTAGCGGGAGCGTCCGATACGCAGTATTTT
>TRBV11-3|.|once|TRBJ2-7
CAPTPGSYEQYF
TGTGCCCCTACCCCGGGCTCCTACGAGCAGTACTTC
>TRBV7-9|.|once|TRBJ2-2
CASSRTRGSLFF
TGTGCCAGCAGCCGAACTAGAGGTTCGCTGTTTTTT
>TRBV7-6|.|.|TRBJ2-7
CASSLEVGRAYEQYF
TGTGCCAGCAGCTTAGAAGTGGGCAGGGCCTACGAGCAGTACTTC
>TRBV7-2|.|.|TRBJ1-5
CASSMGLISDQPQHF
TGTGCCAGCAGCATGGGACTCATCAGTGATCAGCCCCAGCATTTT
>TRBV5-1|TRBD1|.|TRBJ2-5
CASSLVTGKETQYF
TGCGCCAGCAGCTTGGTGACAGGGAAGGAGACCCAGTACTTC
>TRBV18|TRBD1|.|TRBJ2-5
CASSPNRGQETQYF
TGTGCCAGCTCACCAAACAGGGGCCAAGAGACCCAGTACTTC
>TRBV4-2|TRBD1|.|TRBJ2-3
CASSQVAPGQGDTDTQYF
TGTGCCAGCAGCCAAGTCGCCCCGGGACAGGGGGACACAGATACGCAGTATTTT
>TRBV19|TRBD1|.|TRBJ2-7
CASRRDRGSEQYF
TGTGCCAGTAGGAGGGACAGGGGGTCCGAGCAGTACTTC
>TRBV5-4|.|.|TRBJ2-3
CASSTNTRGSTDTQYF
TGTGCCAGCAGCACCAATACTAGAGGTTCCACAGATACGCAGTATTTT
>TRBV4-1|.|.|TRBJ2-7
CASSQVGGYEQYF
TGCGCCAGCAGCCAAGTCGGCGGCTACGAGCAGTACTTC
>TRBV4-3|TRBD2|.|TRBJ2-1
CASSQETSRPYIFNNEQFF
TGCGCCAGCAGCCAAGAGACTAGCAGGCCGTACATCTTTAACAATGAGCAGTTCTTC
>TRBV9|.|.|TRBJ2-2
CASSVVGRAGQSGELFF
TGTGCCAGCAGCGTGGTGGGTCGAGCGGGACAATCCGGGGAGCTGTTTTTT
>TRBV25-1|.|.|TRBJ1-2
CASSYSLNYGYTF
TGTGCCAGCAGTTACAGCCTTAACTATGGCTACACCTTC
>TRBV7-9|TRBD2|.|TRBJ2-7
CASSIGTSGNEQYF
TGTGCCAGCAGTATCGGGACTAGCGGGAACGAGCAGTACTTC
>TRBV29-1|.|.|TRBJ1-2
CSVESGYGYTF
TGCAGCGTTGAATCAGGTTATGGCTACACCTTC
>TRBV19|TRBD2|.|TRBJ2-1
CASSIDGLAGGRSSYNEQFF
TGTGCCAGTAGTATTGATGGGCTAGCGGGAGGACGCAGCTCCTACAATGAGCAGTTCTTC
>TRBV18|.|.|TRBJ2-1
CASSLRLEDNEQFF
TGTGCCAGCTCACTACGACTAGAAGACAATGAGCAGTTCTTC
>TRBV7-9|.|.|TRBJ1-3
CASSGRTGITRNTIYF
TGTGCCAGCAGCGGCCGAACAGGGATTACTCGAAACACCATATATTTT
>TRBV5-5|.|.|TRBJ2-1
CASSPGPNNEQFF
TGTGCCAGCAGCCCCGGTCCTAACAATGAGCAGTTCTTC
>TRBV6-6|.|.|TRBJ1-5
CASRQDSNQPQHF
TGTGCCAGCAGACAGGATAGCAATCAGCCCCAGCATTTT
>TRBV6-6|.|.|TRBJ2-7
CASSYLGSYEQYF
TGTGCCAGCAGTTACTTGGGCAGCTACGAGCAGTACTTC
>TRBV28|TRBD1|.|TRBJ1-5
CASSLDRSGVPQHF
TGTGCCAGCAGCCTGGACAGGTCAGGCGTGCCCCAGCATTTT
>TRBV27|.|.|TRBJ1-1
CASSLLLGTEAFF
TGTGCCAGCAGTTTACTACTAGGCACTGAAGCTTTCTTT